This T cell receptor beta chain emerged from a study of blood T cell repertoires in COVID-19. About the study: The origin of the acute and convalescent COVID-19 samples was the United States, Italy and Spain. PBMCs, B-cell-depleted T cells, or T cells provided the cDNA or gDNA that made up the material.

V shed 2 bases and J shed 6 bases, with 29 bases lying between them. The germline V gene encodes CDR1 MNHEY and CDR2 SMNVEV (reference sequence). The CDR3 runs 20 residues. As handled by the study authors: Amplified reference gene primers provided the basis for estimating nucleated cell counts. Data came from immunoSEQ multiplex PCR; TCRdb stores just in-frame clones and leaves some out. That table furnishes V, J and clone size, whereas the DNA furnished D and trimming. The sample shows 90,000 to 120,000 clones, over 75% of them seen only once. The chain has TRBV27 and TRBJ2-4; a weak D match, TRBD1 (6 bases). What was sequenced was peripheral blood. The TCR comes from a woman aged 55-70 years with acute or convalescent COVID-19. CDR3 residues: CASSLNSPLQGRPPINIQYF. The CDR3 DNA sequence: TGTGCCAGCAGTTTAAATTCCCCTTTACAGGGACGCCCTCCCATAAACATTCAGTACTTC.